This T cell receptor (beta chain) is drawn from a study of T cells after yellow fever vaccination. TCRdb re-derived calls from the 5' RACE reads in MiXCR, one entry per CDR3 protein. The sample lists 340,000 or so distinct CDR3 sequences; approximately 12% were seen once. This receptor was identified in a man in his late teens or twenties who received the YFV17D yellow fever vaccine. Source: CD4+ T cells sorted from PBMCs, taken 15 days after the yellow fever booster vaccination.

CDR3 amino acids: CASTRAPTGEAVGYTF. CDR3 nucleotides: TGTGCCAGTACCCGAGCCCCTACAGGGGAGGCAGTAGGCTACACCTTC. This chain joins TRBV19 and TRBJ1-2; 7 nucleotides match TRBD1. Germline lookup yields CDR1 LNHDA and CDR2 SQIVND (reference sequence). V lost 7 bases and J lost 8; bases outside the gene matches: 19. This CDR3 spans 16 amino acids.